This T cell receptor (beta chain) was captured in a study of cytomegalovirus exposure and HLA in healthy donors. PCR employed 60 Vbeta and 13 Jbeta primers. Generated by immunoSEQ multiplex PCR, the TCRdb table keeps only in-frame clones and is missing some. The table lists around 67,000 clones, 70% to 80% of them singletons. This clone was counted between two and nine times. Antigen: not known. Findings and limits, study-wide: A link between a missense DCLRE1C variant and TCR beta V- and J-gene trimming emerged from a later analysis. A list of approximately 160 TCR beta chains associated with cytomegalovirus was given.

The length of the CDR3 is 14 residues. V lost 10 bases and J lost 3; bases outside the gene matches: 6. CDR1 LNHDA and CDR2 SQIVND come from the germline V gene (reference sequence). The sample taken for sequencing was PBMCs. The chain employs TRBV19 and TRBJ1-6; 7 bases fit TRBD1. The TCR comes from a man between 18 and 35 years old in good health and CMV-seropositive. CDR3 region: CATWTGSYNSPLHF. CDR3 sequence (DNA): TGTGCCACCTGGACAGGCAGCTATAATTCACCCCTCCACTTT.